These 22 T cell receptor beta chains came from one sample sequenced in a study of blood T cell repertoires in COVID-19. Libraries were prepared by immunoSEQ multiplex PCR; TCRdb keeps only in-frame clonotypes and omits some of them. In the table there are 30,000 to 40,000 clones, roughly 86% of which are singletons. Material for sequencing was peripheral blood. These receptors came from a human donor with active COVID-19. The donor label of this sample is uncertain.

The chain combines TRBV20-1 with TRBJ1-1, with 9 bases aligning to TRBD1. V was clipped by 3 bases and J by 7 bases; unmatched bases: 9. Germline V gene sequence: CDR1 DFQATT, CDR2 SNEGSKA (reference sequence). The CDR3 length is 14 residues. The CDR3 DNA follows: TGCAGTGCTAGTGGATCGGACAGGGGCGTTGAAGCTTTCTTT. Translating it yields CSASGSDRGVEAFF.

This chain joins TRBV9 and TRBJ2-3; TRBD2 aligns across 8 bases. The germline V gene encodes CDR1 SGDLS and CDR2 YYNGEE. V gave up 2 bases and J gave up 2 bases; unmatched junction bases: 10. The CDR3 runs to 17 residues. CDR3 nucleotides: TGTGCCAGCAGCGTCTCAAGCGGGGGAGAGCCCACAGATACGCAGTATTTT. Its translation is CASSVSSGGEPTDTQYF.

The chain recombines TRBV19 with TRBJ2-3; TRBD1 might be the D (5 bases). Trimming shortened V by 9 bases and J by 4 bases, and 17 bases separated the two germline ends. CDR3 length: 14 residues. CDR1 and CDR2 (germline): LNHDA, SQIVND (reference sequence). The CDR3 here is CASSPRVPADTQYF. The CDR3 nucleotides are TGTGCCAGCTCACCCAGGGTCCCGGCAGATACGCAGTATTTT.

This rearrangement joins TRBV7-9 to TRBJ2-7, with 8 bases fitting TRBD2. Germline lookup yields CDR1 SEHNR and CDR2 FQNEAQ (reference sequence). This CDR3 spans 15 amino acids. V trimming: 0 bases; J trimming: 3 bases; junction bases outside the gene matches: 4. CDR3 sequence (DNA): TGTGCCAGCAGCTTAGCGGTAGCGGGGCTCTACGAGCAGTACTTC. This codes for CASSLAVAGLYEQYF.

The genes are TRBV11-2 and TRBJ1-1, with D perhaps TRBD1 (6 bases). This CDR3 contains 14 residues. Trimming stripped 5 bases from V and 1 base from J, with 11 bases between. Germline CDR1 is SGHAT and CDR2 is FQNNGV. CDR3 DNA sequence: TGTGCCAGCAGCCTGGACAGCGCGAACACTGAAGCTTTCTTT. Its protein is CASSLDSANTEAFF.

This chain uses TRBV5-1 with TRBJ2-3; D is unresolved. The V end lost 8 bases, the J end lost 0 bases, and 4 bases lay between the germline ends. Germline CDR1 reads SGHRS; CDR2 reads YFSETQ. This CDR3 contains 11 residues. CDR3 loop: CASSSTDTQYF. CDR3 DNA sequence: TGCGCCAGTAGTAGCACAGATACGCAGTATTTT.

The chain joins TRBV11-2 to TRBJ2-3; 7 bases agree with TRBD1. The CDR3 covers 14 residues. Germline CDR1 reads SGHAT; CDR2 reads FQNNGV. J was trimmed by 2 bases and V by 6 bases; bases with no gene match: 5. The CDR3 DNA is TGTGCCAGCAGTCGGGGACAGTTCACAGATACGCAGTATTTT. As protein: CASSRGQFTDTQYF.

The chain is built from TRBV14 and TRBJ1-1; no clear D gene. Trimming cost V 2 bases and J 4 bases, with 11 bases left between them. The germline V gene has CDR1 SGHDN and CDR2 FVKESK. The CDR3 contains 14 residues. The DNA for the CDR3 is TGTGCCAGCAGCCAAATTGGCTGGGCCACTGAAGCTTTCTTT. This gives the protein CASSQIGWATEAFF.

CDR3 coding DNA: TGCGCCAGCAGCCACCAACCAACAGGGCGAACGCCCAAGGTGTCCTACGAGCAGTACTTC. Encoded protein: CASSHQPTGRTPKVSYEQYF. The chain couples TRBV4-3 to TRBJ2-7; possibly TRBD1 for D (6 bases). There are 20 residues in the CDR3. CDR1 is LGHNA, CDR2 YSLEER, per germline. V was clipped by 3 bases and J by 1 base, with 28 bases between them.

The gene calls are TRBV11-3 and TRBJ2-3, with D possibly TRBD1 on 5 matching bases. CDR3 length: 12 residues. The V end was cut by 1 base, the J end by 9 bases, with 8 bases between. CDR1 and CDR2 from the germline V gene are SGHNT and YENEEA. This CDR3 reads CASSLGQGTQYF. The CDR3 DNA reads as TGTGCCAGCAGCTTAGGCCAGGGAACGCAGTATTTT. Combining the CDR3 with reference TRBV11-3 and TRBJ2-3 gives the whole variable domain EAGVVQSPRYKIIEKKQPVAFWCNPISGHNTLYWYLQNLGQGPELLIRYENEEAVDDSQLPKDRFSAERLKGVDSTLKIQPAELGDSAVYLCASSLGQGTQYFGPGTRLTVL.

The gene calls are TRBV7-2 and TRBJ1-6; D not certain. CDR1 is SGHTA and CDR2 is FQGNSA in the germline V gene. V was pared by 2 bases and J by 14 bases, with 19 bases between. The CDR3 is 15 amino acids. The CDR3 loop is CASSLMGSVPMALHF. DNA for the CDR3: TGTGCCAGCAGCTTAATGGGGAGCGTCCCAATGGCCCTCCACTTT.

V and J are TRBV4-3 and TRBJ2-2; no clear D gene. The CDR3 loop spans 13 amino acids. Trimming removed 0 bases from V and 6 bases from J, with 5 bases in between. CDR1 is LGHNA and CDR2 is YSLEER in the germline V gene. The chain's CDR3 is CASSQDFAGELFF. CDR3 nucleotide sequence: TGCGCCAGCAGCCAAGATTTCGCCGGGGAGCTGTTTTTT.

This clone was counted a single time. The chain links TRBV6-5 to TRBJ1-1; D gene uncertain. The CDR3 is 12 amino acids. V was shortened by 7 bases and J by 0 bases, with 6 bases between the two germline ends. Germline assignment: CDR1 MNHEY and CDR2 SVGAGI. The CDR3 DNA is TGTGCCAGCAAACATCTGAACACTGAAGCTTTCTTT. It encodes CASKHLNTEAFF.

This chain's CDR3 is CASSFPGKTYEQYF. Here the CDR3 DNA reads TGTGCCAGCAGCTTTCCCGGGAAAACCTACGAGCAGTACTTC. The chain joins TRBV14 to TRBJ2-7; D may be TRBD2 (5 bases). The ends were cut back, 5 bases at V and 2 bases at J, with 13 bases in the middle. The CDR3 is 14 amino acids. Germline CDR1 is SGHDN and CDR2 is FVKESK.

The chain employs TRBV4-3 and TRBJ1-3, with D tentatively TRBD1 (5 bases). The CDR3 is 14 amino acids. V was pared by 2 bases and J by 1 base, with 6 bases between. Germline CDR1 reads LGHNA; CDR2 reads YSLEER. The CDR3, as DNA: TGCGCCAGCAGCCAACGGGGGTCTGGAAACACCATATATTTT. Protein product: CASSQRGSGNTIYF.

This chain joins TRBV4-1 and TRBJ2-2, with 13 bases fitting TRBD2. In germline, CDR1 is MGHRA, CDR2 YSYEKL. CDR3 length: 17 residues. Unmatched junction bases numbered 3, after V lost 0 bases and J lost 5 bases. The CDR3 DNA sequence: TGCGCCAGCAGCCAAGATAGACTAGCGGGGGGAACCGGGGAGCTGTTTTTT. It codes for CASSQDRLAGGTGELFF.

The chain has TRBV7-8 and TRBJ2-3, with TRBD1 as a possible D gene (5 bases). The CDR3 spans 17 residues. CDR1 and CDR2 (germline): SGHVS, FQNEAQ. V lost 2 bases and J 1 base, leaving 16 bases between the germline ends. The CDR3 region is CASSLTAAGSGTDTQYF. CDR3 sequence (DNA): TGTGCCAGCAGCTTAACTGCGGCAGGGTCTGGCACAGATACGCAGTATTTT. The variable domain in full, completed from reference TRBV7-8 and TRBJ2-3, reads GAGVSQSPRYKVAKRGQDVALRCDPISGHVSLFWYQQALGQGPEFLTYFQNEAQLDKSGLPSDRFFAERPEGSVSTLKIQRTQQEDSAVYLCASSLTAAGSGTDTQYFGPGTRLTVL.

The J gene is TRBJ2-7, the V gene TRBV9; TRBD2 aligns across 8 bases. CDR1 is SGDLS and CDR2 is YYNGEE in the germline V gene. The trim removed 4 bases at V and 3 bases at J, leaving 6 bases unmatched. CDR3 length: 14 amino acids. CDR3: CASSPQLAVYEQYF. CDR3 coding DNA: TGTGCCAGCAGCCCGCAACTAGCGGTCTACGAGCAGTACTTC. The full variable domain, its missing parts supplied by reference TRBV9 and TRBJ2-7, is DSGVTQTPKHLITATGQRVTLRCSPRSGDLSVYWYQQSLDQGLQFLIQYYNGEERAKGNILERFSAQQFPDLHSELNLSSLELGDSALYFCASSPQLAVYEQYFGPGTRLTVT.

A word on this clone: This specimen includes other DNA sequences encoding the same CDR3. This chain joins TRBV7-9 and TRBJ1-1, with a possible D match to TRBD1 (5 bases). Trimming took 5 bases from V and 1 from J, leaving 8 bases between them. The germline CDR1 and CDR2 sequences are SEHNR and FQNEAQ (reference sequence). The CDR3 is 13 amino acids. The chain's CDR3 is CASSLDTNTEAFF. Here the CDR3 DNA reads TGTGCCAGCAGCCTGGACACGAACACTGAAGCTTTCTTT.

This clone was counted once. The gene calls are TRBV4-2 and TRBJ2-2, with TRBD2 as a possible D gene (5 bases). Germline V gene data show CDR1 as LGHNA and CDR2 as YNFKEQ. The ends were cut back, 6 bases at V and 0 bases at J, with 8 bases in the middle. The CDR3 has 14 residues. CDR3 in DNA: TGTGCCAGCAGACGCGGGCCGAACACCGGGGAGCTGTTTTTT. Translated, it gives CASRRGPNTGELFF.

V and J are TRBV11-1 and TRBJ2-4; D perhaps matches TRBD2 (5 bases). Germline CDR1 reads SGHAT; CDR2 reads FQDESV (reference sequence). The CDR3 totals 14 residues. V was clipped by 4 bases and J by 10 bases, with 17 bases between them. The CDR3 sequence: CASSYVAGNAIQYF. Here the CDR3 DNA reads TGTGCCAGCAGCTATGTAGCCGGGAATGCAATTCAGTACTTC.

This clone is a singleton in its sample. The junction does not match germline at one end; this may be a read error. The chain employs TRBV7-7 and TRBJ2-1; 13 positions match TRBD2. Germline lookup yields CDR1 SSHAT and CDR2 FNYEAQ (reference sequence). The CDR3 runs 16 residues. CDR3 sequence: CASSSLGLAGYNEQFF. The CDR3, as DNA: TGTGCTAGCAGCTCCCTGGGACTAGCGGGATACAATGAGCAGTTCTTC. Full variable domain (missing parts from reference TRBV7-7 and TRBJ2-1): GAGVSQSPRYKVTKRGQDVTLRCDPISSHATLYWYQQALGQGPEFLTYFNYEAQPDKSGLPSDRFSAERPEGSISTLTIQRTEQRDSAMYRCASSSLGLAGYNEQFFGPGTRLTVL.